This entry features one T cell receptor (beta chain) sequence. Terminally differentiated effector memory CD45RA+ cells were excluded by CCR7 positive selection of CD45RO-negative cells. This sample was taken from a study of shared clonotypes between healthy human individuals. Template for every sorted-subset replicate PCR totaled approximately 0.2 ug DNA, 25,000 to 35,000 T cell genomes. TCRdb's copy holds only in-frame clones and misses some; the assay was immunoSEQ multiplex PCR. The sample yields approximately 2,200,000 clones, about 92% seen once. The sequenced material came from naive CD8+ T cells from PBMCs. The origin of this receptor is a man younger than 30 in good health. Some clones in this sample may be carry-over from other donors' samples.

CDR3 nucleotide sequence: TGTGCCTGGGGGGACTGGCCCACGACCCAGTACTTC. Its translation: CAWGDWPTTQYF. This chain links TRBV30 with TRBJ2-5; a weak D match, TRBD2 (6 bases). This CDR3 spans 12 amino acids. CDR1 is GTSNPN, CDR2 SVGIG, per germline (reference sequence). Trimming shortened V by 5 bases and J by 7 bases, and 14 bases separated the two germline ends.